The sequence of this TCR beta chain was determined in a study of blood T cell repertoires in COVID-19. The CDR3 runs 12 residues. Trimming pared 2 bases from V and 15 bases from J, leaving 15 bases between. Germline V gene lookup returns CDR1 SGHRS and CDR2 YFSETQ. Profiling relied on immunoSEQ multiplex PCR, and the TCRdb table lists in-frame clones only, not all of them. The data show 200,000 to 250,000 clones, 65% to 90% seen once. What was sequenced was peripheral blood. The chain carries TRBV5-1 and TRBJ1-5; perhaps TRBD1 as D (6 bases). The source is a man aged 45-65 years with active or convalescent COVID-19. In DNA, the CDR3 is TGCGCCAGCAGCTTCAGGGGAGATCGCTGGCATTTT. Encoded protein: CASSFRGDRWHF. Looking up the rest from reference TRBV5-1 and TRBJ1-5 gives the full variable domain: KAGVTQTPRYLIKTRGQQVTLSCSPISGHRSVSWYQQTPGQGLQFLFEYFSETQRNKGNFPGRFSGRQFSNSRSEMNVSTLELGDSALYLCASSFRGDRWHFGDGTRLSIL.